A single sample gave rise to the 26 T cell receptor beta chains below, sequenced in a study. One entry per CDR3 protein results from TCRdb running MiXCR on the 5' RACE reads. The sample lists about 32,000 distinct CDR3 sequences; roughly 30% were seen once. Cells sorted as Tregs were CD4+, CD25+ and CD127-/low. The sample taken for sequencing was tumor-infiltrating Tregs sorted from the breast tumor. The receptors were sampled from a female donor with breast cancer.

This chain uses TRBV7-3 with TRBJ2-6; 8 bases fit TRBD1. The CDR3 length is 19 residues. V shed 5 bases, J shed 0 bases, and the junction held 12 bases outside the gene matches. CDR1 is SGHTA and CDR2 is FQGTGA in the germline V gene. CDR3 loop: CASSKGFGQGISGANVLTF. The DNA for the CDR3 is TGTGCCAGCAGCAAAGGATTCGGACAGGGAATCTCTGGGGCCAACGTCCTGACTTTC.

This clonotype ranks as medium-sized. The J gene is TRBJ1-5, the V gene TRBV6-5; D possibly corresponds to TRBD1 (5 bases). From germline, CDR1 is MNHEY and CDR2 SVGAGI. V lost 5 bases and J lost 4, with 18 bases in between. The CDR3 covers 16 residues. This CDR3 is CASSNRGPIGNQPQHF. The CDR3 bases are TGTGCCAGCAGTAACCGGGGACCGATCGGAAATCAGCCCCAGCATTTT.

This clonotype was recorded only once. The gene calls are TRBV29-1 and TRBJ1-5; 7 bases are a match to TRBD1. The CDR3 covers 14 residues. CDR1 is SQVTM and CDR2 is ANQGSEA in the germline V gene. V lost 6 bases, J lost 4 bases, and 9 bases stayed unmatched. The CDR3 sequence is CSVGSGQLNQPQHF. Written as DNA, the CDR3 is TGCAGCGTCGGGTCGGGACAGCTTAATCAGCCCCAGCATTTT.

This clonotype appeared many times. CDR3 coding DNA: TGTGCCAGTAGTATGAGGGGACCAACCTACGAGCAGTACTTC. Its translation: CASSMRGPTYEQYF. The V gene is TRBV19, the J gene TRBJ2-7; D is perhaps TRBD1 or TRBD2 (5 bases each). Deletions cut 3 bases from V and 2 bases from J, with 11 bases between. The CDR3 contains 14 residues. The germline V gene encodes CDR1 LNHDA and CDR2 SQIVND (reference sequence).

Regarding this clonotype: A much larger clone is a single base away; this may be a read error. This rearrangement joins TRBV6-5 to TRBJ1-4; the D is unclear. The CDR3 length is 13 residues. CDR1 is MNHEY and CDR2 is SVGAGI in the germline V gene. V lost 5 bases to trimming and J lost 7 bases, with 11 bases between them. Written as DNA, the CDR3 is TGTGCCAGCAGTGTTCGGCACGGTGAAAAACTGTTTTTT. This sequence encodes CASSVRHGEKLFF.

This chain connects TRBV24-1 to TRBJ2-1; 8 nucleotides align to TRBD1. The CDR3 has 12 amino acids. CDR1 and CDR2 (germline): KGHDR, SFDVKD. Trimming cost V 11 bases and J 8 bases; bases outside gene matches: 7. CDR3 nucleotide sequence: TGTGCCAGAGGCAGGGGGCTCCATGAGCAGTTCTTC. This gives the protein CARGRGLHEQFF.

The V call is TRBV29-1, the J call TRBJ2-1; 11 nucleotides agree with TRBD2. The trim removed 2 bases at V and 9 bases at J, leaving 6 bases unmatched. CDR3 size: 14 residues. CDR1 is SQVTM and CDR2 is ANQGSEA in the germline V gene. The CDR3 region has the DNA TGCAGCGTTGAAAGGCTAGCGGGAGGTAGTGAGCAGTTCTTC. As protein: CSVERLAGGSEQFF.

Concerning this clonotype itself: A much bigger clone sits one base away, suggesting this may be a read error. The V gene is TRBV7-3, the J gene TRBJ2-1, with 9 bases identical to TRBD2. V was clipped by 8 bases and J by 7 bases; unmatched bases: 12. The CDR3 has 15 residues. Germline values: CDR1 SGHTA, CDR2 FQGTGA. The CDR3 loop is CASGPALAGRNEQFF. The CDR3 DNA sequence: TGTGCCAGCGGCCCCGCCCTAGCGGGAAGAAATGAGCAGTTCTTC.

This clonotype was seen only a few times. The chain joins TRBV3-1 to TRBJ1-3; no clear D gene. Trimming took off 0 bases at V and 0 bases at J, with 12 bases between the two ends. CDR1 is LGHDT, CDR2 YNNKEL, per germline (reference sequence). The CDR3 covers 17 residues. This CDR3 is CASSQDPSGHSGNTIYF. CDR3 nucleotides: TGTGCCAGCAGCCAAGACCCTTCTGGCCACTCTGGAAACACCATATATTTT.

This clonotype was counted a few times. The chain has TRBV6-1 and TRBJ2-3, with a possible D match to TRBD2 (5 bases). Germline CDR1 and CDR2: MNHNS and SASEGT. This CDR3 contains 16 residues. Trimming took 4 bases from V and 2 from J, leaving 16 bases between them. The CDR3: CASSANIGITTDTQYF. The CDR3 coding sequence is TGTGCCAGCAGTGCCAATATCGGGATCACCACAGATACGCAGTATTTT.

The chain has TRBV11-2 and TRBJ2-6, with D perhaps matching TRBD1 (5 bases). This CDR3 is 20 amino acids long. Germline lookup yields CDR1 SGHAT and CDR2 FQNNGV. The V end was cut by 2 bases, the J end by 0 bases, with 20 bases between. CDR3 sequence (DNA): TGTGCCAGCAGCTTAAGGACACCAAGAAACTTCTTCTCTGGGGCCAACGTCCTGACTTTC. Residues: CASSLRTPRNFFSGANVLTF.

As concerns this clonotype: The junction differs from germline at one of its ends, possibly a read error. The CDR3 nucleotides read TGCAGTGCTAGAGATAGGCAGTATTTT. It specifies CSARDRQYF. The chain couples TRBV20-1 to TRBJ2-3; D is undetermined. There are 9 residues in the CDR3. Per the germline V gene, CDR1 is DFQATT and CDR2 is SNEGSKA (reference sequence).

This chain uses TRBV19 with TRBJ2-1; 12 nucleotides match TRBD2. CDR1 is LNHDA, CDR2 SQIVND, per germline (reference sequence). This CDR3 is built from 16 residues. V was clipped by 7 bases and J by 4 bases; unmatched bases: 8. The DNA of the CDR3 is TGTGCCAGTACCGTCCGGACTAGCGGGGATTACAATGAGCAGTTCTTC. It yields the protein CASTVRTSGDYNEQFF. The whole variable domain, filled in from reference TRBV19 and TRBJ2-1, reads DGGITQSPKYLFRKEGQNVTLSCEQNLNHDAMYWYRQDPGQGLRLIYYSQIVNDFQKGDIAEGYSVSREKKESFPLTVTSAQKNPTAFYLCASTVRTSGDYNEQFFGPGTRLTVL.

This clonotype was counted ten times or more. As DNA, the CDR3 is TGTGCCAGCAGTTTATTGGGTCAGGGCGCAGGGTTCGGGTACAATGAGCAGTTCTTC. This codes for CASSLLGQGAGFGYNEQFF. The chain has TRBV12-3 or TRBV12-4 and TRBJ2-1; D may be TRBD1 (5 bases). V lost 2 bases and J lost 4, with 24 bases in between. The CDR3 totals 19 residues.

The chain combines TRBV24-1 with TRBJ2-2; 14 nucleotides align to TRBD2. Trimming cost V 4 bases and J 6 bases; bases outside gene matches: 9. CDR1 is KGHDR and CDR2 is SFDVKD in the germline V gene. The CDR3 spans 18 residues. The CDR3 DNA reads TGTGCCACCAGTGACACCGGGACTAGCGGGAGCCGGGCCGGGGAGCTGTTTTTT. Protein: CATSDTGTSGSRAGELFF.

This clonotype was detected ten times or more. The chain combines TRBV10-2 with TRBJ2-2; possible D gene TRBD2, 6 bases. Germline V gives CDR1 WSHSY, CDR2 SAAADI. This CDR3 spans 17 amino acids. Between the trimmed V and J ends, which lost 8 bases and 0 bases, there was a span of 19 bases. CDR3 sequence (DNA): TGCGCCAGCGAAGTTTCCAGCGGGCTATCGAACACCGGGGAGCTGTTTTTT. Translation gives CASEVSSGLSNTGELFF.

Remarks on this clonotype: A much larger clone is a single base away; this may be a read error. The CDR3: CATSGEGGTGTYNEQFF. For the CDR3, the DNA is TGTGCCACCAGCGGAGAGGGTGGGACAGGGACGTACAATGAGCAGTTCTTC. The genes are TRBV15 and TRBJ2-1; 9 positions agree with TRBD1. The CDR3 consists of 17 residues. Germline V lookup: CDR1 LNHNV, CDR2 YYDKDF (reference sequence).

Points on this clonotype: This could be a read error, since a much larger clone is one nucleotide away. This chain joins TRBV11-1 and TRBJ2-1; D may be TRBD1 (7 bases). This CDR3 region has 15 residues. The germline CDR1 and CDR2 sequences are SGHAT and FQDESV (reference sequence). The CDR3 sequence is CASSLQGGARNEQSF. The CDR3 bases are TGTGCCAGCAGCTTACAGGGGGGCGCAAGGAATGAGCAGTCCTTC.

This clonotype was picked up many times. V usage is TRBV5-1 and J usage is TRBJ1-5, with D possibly TRBD1 on 5 matching bases. The germline V gene has CDR1 SGHRS and CDR2 YFSETQ. The CDR3 contains 13 residues. The V gene lost 2 bases and the J gene lost 9 bases, with 12 bases spanning the gap. The CDR3, as DNA: TGCGCCAGCAGCTTTTTAGCGGGGGGGCCCCAGCATTTT. Its translation: CASSFLAGGPQHF.

There are a few counts of this clonotype. A much larger clone lies one base from this, so it may be a read error. The chain carries TRBV4-2 and TRBJ2-1; 10 positions agree with TRBD2. The length of the CDR3 is 17 residues. V was clipped by 4 bases and J by 7 bases; unmatched bases: 13. Germline V gives CDR1 LGHNA, CDR2 YNFKEQ. CDR3 in amino acids: CASSLLISGRTDNEQFF. In DNA form, the CDR3 reads TGTGCCAGCAGCCTCCTCATTAGCGGGAGGACCGATAATGAGCAGTTCTTC.

This clonotype is medium-sized. The genes are TRBV12-3 or TRBV12-4 and TRBJ1-5; 7 bases fit TRBD1. Unmatched junction bases numbered 14, after V lost 6 bases and J lost 9 bases. The CDR3 spans 15 residues. CDR3 sequence: CASSSATGLRRPQHF. DNA of the CDR3: TGTGCCAGCAGCTCCGCGACAGGGCTCCGGCGGCCCCAGCATTTT.

This clonotype was counted between two and nine times. V usage is TRBV30 and J usage is TRBJ2-3; 9 bases fit TRBD2. In germline, CDR1 is GTSNPN, CDR2 SVGIG (reference sequence). After removal of 0 bases from V and 5 bases from J, the junction contained 3 bases not matched to a gene. This CDR3 region has 14 residues. CDR3 sequence (DNA): TGTGCCTGGAGTGTTGGTAGCGGGAGAGATACGCAGTATTTT. This sequence encodes CAWSVGSGRDTQYF.

The rearrangement uses TRBV12-3 or TRBV12-4 and TRBJ1-4, with a weak D call TRBD1 (6 bases). The CDR3 runs 15 residues. The germline V and J ends were trimmed by 8 bases and 1 base, with 14 bases remaining between them. CDR3 loop: CASGVSDRTNEKLFF. CDR3 in DNA: TGTGCCAGCGGGGTTTCGGACAGAACTAATGAAAAACTGTTTTTT.

Ten or more counts support this clonotype. V and J are TRBV29-1 and TRBJ2-1; D not certain. The CDR3 has 11 amino acids. CDR1 SQVTM and CDR2 ANQGSEA come from the germline V gene. V lost 0 bases, J lost 9 bases, and 6 bases lay in between. The CDR3 region has the DNA TGCAGCGTTGAAGAAGGCAGTGAGCAGTTCTTC. Residues: CSVEEGSEQFF.

V usage is TRBV7-9 and J usage is TRBJ2-7; D is unresolved. Germline V CDR1 and CDR2: SEHNR, FQNEAQ (reference sequence). This CDR3 has 12 residues. Trimming shortened V by 6 bases and J by 6 bases, and 12 bases separated the two germline ends. The CDR3 DNA reads as TGTGCCAGCAGTCTAACGAAGCTCGAGCAGTACTTC. Translated, it gives CASSLTKLEQYF.

This clonotype is classed as medium-sized (0.01 to 0.1%). V usage is TRBV5-1 and J usage is TRBJ1-2, with 10 bases lining up with TRBD1. CDR3 length: 17 amino acids. Germline CDR1 and CDR2: SGHRS and YFSETQ. After removal of 0 bases from V and 7 bases from J, the junction contained 12 bases not matched to a gene. For the CDR3, the DNA is TGCGCCAGCAGCTTGGATCCGGGACAGGGGATCGCGGGTGGCTACACCTTC. It specifies CASSLDPGQGIAGGYTF.